This TCR beta chain was obtained from a study of T cells in Graves' hyperthyroidism and ophthalmopathy. Findings and caveats of the study: Most thyroid clonotypes with frequency above 0.001 were detected in blood.

This clonotype was picked up many times. Its antigen is currently unknown. No ophthalmopathy progression within 18 months constituted stable Graves' hyperthyroidism. For the diagnoses, clinical symptoms, serum thyroxine and TRAb, thyroid ultrasound and orbital computed tomography were used. The PBMCs studied were ones that came from about 10 ml fresh peripheral blood. The CDR3 regions of TCR beta were amplified from RNA transcripts. HTBI primers were used for first-round RT-PCR of the TCR CDR3. MiXCR was run by TCRdb on the multiplex PCR reads, yielding one entry per CDR3 protein. The sample records around 340,000 distinct CDR3 sequences, 11% to 15% being singletons. The CDR3 extends over 14 amino acids. Trimming removed 1 base at V and 1 base at J, with 7 bases between. Germline lookup yields CDR1 GTSNPN and CDR2 SVGIG (reference sequence).

Sample: blood. V usage is TRBV30 and J usage is TRBJ2-2, with D possibly TRBD2 on 5 matching bases. The sequence was collected from a woman aged 30 to 39 with Graves' hyperthyroidism. The CDR3 region is CAWSGTLNTGELFF. The DNA of the CDR3 is TGTGCCTGGAGTGGGACTTTGAACACCGGGGAGCTGTTTTTT.